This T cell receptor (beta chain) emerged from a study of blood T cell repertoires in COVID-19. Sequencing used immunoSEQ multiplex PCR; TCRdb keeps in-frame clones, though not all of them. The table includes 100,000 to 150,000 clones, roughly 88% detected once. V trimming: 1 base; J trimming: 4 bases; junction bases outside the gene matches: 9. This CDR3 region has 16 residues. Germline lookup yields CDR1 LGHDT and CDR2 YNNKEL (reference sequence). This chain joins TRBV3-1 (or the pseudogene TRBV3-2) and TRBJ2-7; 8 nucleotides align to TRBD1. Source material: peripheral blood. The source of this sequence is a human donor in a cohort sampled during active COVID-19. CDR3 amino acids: CASSQVADREIYEQYF. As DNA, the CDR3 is TGTGCCAGCAGCCAAGTCGCGGACAGGGAAATTTACGAGCAGTACTTC.